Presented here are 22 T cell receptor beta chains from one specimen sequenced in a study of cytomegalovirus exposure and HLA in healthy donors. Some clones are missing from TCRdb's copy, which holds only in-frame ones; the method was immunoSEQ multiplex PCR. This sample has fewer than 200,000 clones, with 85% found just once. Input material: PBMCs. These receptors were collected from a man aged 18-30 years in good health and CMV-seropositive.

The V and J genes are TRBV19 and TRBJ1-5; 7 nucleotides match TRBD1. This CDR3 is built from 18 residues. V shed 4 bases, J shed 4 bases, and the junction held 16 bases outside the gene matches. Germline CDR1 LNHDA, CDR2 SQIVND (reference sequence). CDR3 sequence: CASSTIDRARVLNQPQHF. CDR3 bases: TGTGCCAGTAGTACGATAGACAGGGCCCGAGTTCTTAATCAGCCCCAGCATTTT.

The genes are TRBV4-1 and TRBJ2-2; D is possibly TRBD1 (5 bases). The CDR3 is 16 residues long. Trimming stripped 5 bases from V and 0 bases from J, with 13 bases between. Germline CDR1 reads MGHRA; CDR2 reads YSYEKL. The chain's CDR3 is CASSSRQWSNTGELFF. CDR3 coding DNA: TGCGCCAGCAGCTCTCGACAGTGGTCGAACACCGGGGAGCTGTTTTTT.

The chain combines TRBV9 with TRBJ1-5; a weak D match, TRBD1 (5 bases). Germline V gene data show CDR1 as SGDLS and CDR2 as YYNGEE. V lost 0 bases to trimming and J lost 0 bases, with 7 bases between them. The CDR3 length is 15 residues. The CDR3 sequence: CASSVAGNSNQPQHF. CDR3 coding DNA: TGTGCCAGCAGCGTAGCAGGGAATAGCAATCAGCCCCAGCATTTT.

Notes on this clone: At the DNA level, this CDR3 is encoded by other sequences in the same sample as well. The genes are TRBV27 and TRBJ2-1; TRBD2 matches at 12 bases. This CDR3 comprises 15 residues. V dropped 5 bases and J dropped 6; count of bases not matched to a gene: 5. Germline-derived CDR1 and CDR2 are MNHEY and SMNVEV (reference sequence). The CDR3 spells CASSPGTSGLNEQFF. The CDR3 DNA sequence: TGTGCCAGCAGTCCCGGGACTAGCGGGCTCAATGAGCAGTTCTTC.

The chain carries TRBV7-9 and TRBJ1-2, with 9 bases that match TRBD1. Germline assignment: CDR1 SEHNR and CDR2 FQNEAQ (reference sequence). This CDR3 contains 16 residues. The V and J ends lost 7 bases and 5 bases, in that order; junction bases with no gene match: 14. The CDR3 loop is CASTFSLTGGLYGYTF. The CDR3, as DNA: TGTGCCAGCACTTTCTCTTTGACAGGGGGTTTGTATGGCTACACCTTC. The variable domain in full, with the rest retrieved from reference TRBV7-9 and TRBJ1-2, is DTGVSQNPRHKITKRGQNVTFRCDPISEHNRLYWYRQTLGQGPEFLTYFQNEAQLEKSRLLSDRFSAERPKGSFSTLEIQRTEQGDSAMYLCASTFSLTGGLYGYTFGSGTRLTVV.

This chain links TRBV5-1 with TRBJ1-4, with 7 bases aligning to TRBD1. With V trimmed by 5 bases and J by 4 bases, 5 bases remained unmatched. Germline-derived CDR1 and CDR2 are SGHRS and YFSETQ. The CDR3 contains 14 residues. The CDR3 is CASSGDSVNEKLFF. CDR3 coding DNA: TGCGCCAGCAGTGGGGACAGCGTTAATGAAAAACTGTTTTTT.

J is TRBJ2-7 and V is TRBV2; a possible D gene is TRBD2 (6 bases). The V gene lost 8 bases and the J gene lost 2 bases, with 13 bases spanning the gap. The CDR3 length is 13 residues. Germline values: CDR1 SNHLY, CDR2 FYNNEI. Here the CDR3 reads CASDGGTTYEQYF. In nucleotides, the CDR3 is TGTGCCAGCGACGGGGGTACCACCTACGAGCAGTACTTC.

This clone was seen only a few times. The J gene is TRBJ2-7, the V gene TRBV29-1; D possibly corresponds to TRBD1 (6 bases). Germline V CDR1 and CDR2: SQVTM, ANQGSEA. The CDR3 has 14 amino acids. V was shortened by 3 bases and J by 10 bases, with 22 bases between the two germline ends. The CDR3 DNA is TGCAGCGTTGAGGCAGGGGACGGGGTTTCGCGACAGTACTTC. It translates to CSVEAGDGVSRQYF.

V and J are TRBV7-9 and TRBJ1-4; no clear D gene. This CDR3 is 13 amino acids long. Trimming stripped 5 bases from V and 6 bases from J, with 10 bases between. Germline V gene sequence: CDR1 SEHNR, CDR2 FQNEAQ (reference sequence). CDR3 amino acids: CASSPRRDEKLFF. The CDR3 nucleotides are TGTGCCAGCAGCCCCCGGAGGGATGAAAAACTGTTTTTT.

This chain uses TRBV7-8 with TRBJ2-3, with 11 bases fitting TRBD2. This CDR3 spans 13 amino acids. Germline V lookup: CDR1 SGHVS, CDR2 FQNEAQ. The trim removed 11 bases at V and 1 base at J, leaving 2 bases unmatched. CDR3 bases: TGTGCCTCGACTAGCGGGGGCACAGATACGCAGTATTTT. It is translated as CASTSGGTDTQYF.

The CDR3 sequence is CASSLGPGAGDSYEQYF. As DNA, the CDR3 is TGTGCCAGCAGCTTGGGCCCTGGGGCTGGTGACTCCTACGAGCAGTACTTC. The chain links TRBV13 to TRBJ2-7; D may be TRBD1 (5 bases). Germline CDR1 PRHDT, CDR2 FYEKMQ (reference sequence). The CDR3 contains 17 residues. V dropped 3 bases and J dropped 0 bases, with 18 bases sitting between them.

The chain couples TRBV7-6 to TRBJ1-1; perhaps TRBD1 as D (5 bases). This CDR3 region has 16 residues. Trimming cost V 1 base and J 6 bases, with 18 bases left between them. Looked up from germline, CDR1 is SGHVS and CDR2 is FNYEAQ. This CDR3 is CASSLVAGRDRSEAFF. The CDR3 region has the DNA TGTGCCAGCAGCTTAGTCGCAGGGAGGGACCGATCTGAAGCTTTCTTT. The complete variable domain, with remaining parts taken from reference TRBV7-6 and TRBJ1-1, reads GAGVSQSPRYKVTKRGQDVALRCDPISGHVSLYWYRQALGQGPEFLTYFNYEAQQDKSGLPNDRFSAERPEGSISTLTIQRTEQRDSAMYRCASSLVAGRDRSEAFFGQGTRLTVV.

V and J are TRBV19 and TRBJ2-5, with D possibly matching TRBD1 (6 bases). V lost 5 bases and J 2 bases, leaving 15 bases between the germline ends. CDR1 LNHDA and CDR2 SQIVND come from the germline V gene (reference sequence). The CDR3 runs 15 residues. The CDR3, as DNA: TGTGCCAGTAGTGCCGTCTGGGGGCAGCAAGAGACCCAGTACTTC. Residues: CASSAVWGQQETQYF.

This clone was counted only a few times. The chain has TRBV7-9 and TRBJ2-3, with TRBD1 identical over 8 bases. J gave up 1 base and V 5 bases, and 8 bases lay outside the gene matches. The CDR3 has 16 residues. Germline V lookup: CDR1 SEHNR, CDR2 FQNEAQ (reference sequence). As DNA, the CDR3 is TGTGCCAGCAGCCCAAGGGACAGGTTCGGCACAGATACGCAGTATTTT. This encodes CASSPRDRFGTDTQYF. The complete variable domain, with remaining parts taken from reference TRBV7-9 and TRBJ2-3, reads DTGVSQNPRHKITKRGQNVTFRCDPISEHNRLYWYRQTLGQGPEFLTYFQNEAQLEKSRLLSDRFSAERPKGSFSTLEIQRTEQGDSAMYLCASSPRDRFGTDTQYFGPGTRLTVL.

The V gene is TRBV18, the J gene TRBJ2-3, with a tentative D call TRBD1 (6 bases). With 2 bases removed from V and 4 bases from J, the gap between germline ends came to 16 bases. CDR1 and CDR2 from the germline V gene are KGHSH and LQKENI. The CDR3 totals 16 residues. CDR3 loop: CASSPFEQGGSDTQYF. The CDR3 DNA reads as TGTGCCAGCTCACCATTCGAACAGGGTGGTTCAGATACGCAGTATTTT. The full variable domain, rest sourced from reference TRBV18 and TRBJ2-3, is NAGVMQNPRHLVRRRGQEARLRCSPMKGHSHVYWYRQLPEEGLKFMVYLQKENIIDESGMPKERFSAEFPKEGPSILRIQQVVRGDSAAYFCASSPFEQGGSDTQYFGPGTRLTVL.

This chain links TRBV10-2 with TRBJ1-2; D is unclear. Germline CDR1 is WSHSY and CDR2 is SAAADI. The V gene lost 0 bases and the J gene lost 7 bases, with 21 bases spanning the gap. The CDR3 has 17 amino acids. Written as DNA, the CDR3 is TGCGCCAGCAGTGAGTCGACCGATGCTTCTAGAGTTCGTGGCTACACCTTC. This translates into CASSESTDASRVRGYTF.

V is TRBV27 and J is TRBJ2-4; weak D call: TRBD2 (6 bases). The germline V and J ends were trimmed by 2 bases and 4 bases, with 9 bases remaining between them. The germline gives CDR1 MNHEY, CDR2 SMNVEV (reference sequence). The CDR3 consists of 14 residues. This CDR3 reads CASSLAGGKNIQYF. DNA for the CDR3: TGTGCCAGCAGTTTAGCAGGAGGGAAAAACATTCAGTACTTC.

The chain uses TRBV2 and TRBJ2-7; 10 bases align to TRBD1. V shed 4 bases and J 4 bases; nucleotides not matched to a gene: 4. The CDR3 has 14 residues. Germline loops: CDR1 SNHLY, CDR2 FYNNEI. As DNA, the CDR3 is TGTGCCAGCAGTGGACAGGGGGCTGGGTACGAGCAGTACTTC. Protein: CASSGQGAGYEQYF.

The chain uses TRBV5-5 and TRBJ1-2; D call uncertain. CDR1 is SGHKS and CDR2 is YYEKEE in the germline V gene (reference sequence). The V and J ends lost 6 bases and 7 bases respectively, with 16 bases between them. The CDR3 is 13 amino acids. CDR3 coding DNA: TGTGCCAGCAAGGAGGCCACCATTCTTGGCTACACCTTC. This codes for CASKEATILGYTF.

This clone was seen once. DNA of the CDR3: TGTGCCAGCAGTGAAGGGAGCTCTGGTCAGCCCCAGCATTTT. Residues: CASSEGSSGQPQHF. The chain carries TRBV6-1 and TRBJ1-5; D ambiguous. The CDR3 spans 14 residues. Trimming shortened V by 1 base and J by 6 bases, and 10 bases separated the two germline ends. From germline, CDR1 is MNHNS and CDR2 SASEGT.

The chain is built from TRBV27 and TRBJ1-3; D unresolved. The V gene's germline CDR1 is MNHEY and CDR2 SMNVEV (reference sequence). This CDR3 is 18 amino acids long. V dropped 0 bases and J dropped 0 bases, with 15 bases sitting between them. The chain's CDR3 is CASSLSFMASHSGNTIYF. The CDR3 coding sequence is TGTGCCAGCAGTTTATCATTCATGGCCTCTCACTCTGGAAACACCATATATTTT.

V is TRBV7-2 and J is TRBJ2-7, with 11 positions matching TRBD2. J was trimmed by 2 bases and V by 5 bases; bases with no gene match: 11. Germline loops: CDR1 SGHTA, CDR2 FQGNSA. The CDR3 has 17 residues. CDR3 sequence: CASSPTSGSPRTYEQYF. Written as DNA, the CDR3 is TGTGCCAGCAGCCCTACTAGCGGGAGTCCGCGAACCTACGAGCAGTACTTC.